This entry is about one TCR beta chain. The read falls 3 residues short of the CDR3 end, and the missing part is taken from the germline J gene. This record comes from a study of T cells in women clearing cervical HPV infection. Looked up from germline, CDR1 is GTSNPN and CDR2 is SVGIG (reference sequence). The CDR3 runs 12 residues. Average input was approximately 1,100 ng genomic DNA for immunoSEQ TCR beta CDR3 amplification. The method was immunoSEQ multiplex PCR; TCRdb's version includes in-frame clones alone and lacks a portion of them. The repertoire table contains tens of thousands of clones. The V call is TRBV30, the J call TRBJ2-3; TRBD2 matches at 8 bases. Sequenced sample: blood buffy coat. The sequence was obtained from a woman aged 18 to 75 with a cervical HPV16 infection that either progressed to CIN3+ or cleared (not recorded which). This CDR3 reads CAWSRPGLAQYF. The CDR3 bases that were read are TGTGCCTGGAGTAGACCGGGACTAGCG.